The 18 T cell receptor beta chains in this list originate from one sample, sequenced in a study of T cells in Graves' hyperthyroidism and ophthalmopathy. Amplified TCR beta CDR3 regions derived from RNA transcripts. Carried out on the TCR CDR3, a first-round RT-PCR used the HTBI primer set. TCRdb re-called the multiplex PCR reads through MiXCR, storing one row per CDR3 protein. The table includes about 420,000 distinct CDR3 sequences, 15% to 19% detected once. Material: blood. The receptors were gathered from a woman under 30 with Graves' hyperthyroidism.

There are a few counts of this clonotype. This sequence joins TRBV6-1 and TRBJ2-5; the D gene is possibly TRBD2 (5 bases). V lost 1 base to trimming and J lost 2 bases, with 8 bases between them. This CDR3 has 14 amino acids. Germline CDR1 reads MNHNS; CDR2 reads SASEGT. The CDR3 nucleotides read TGTGCCAGCAGTGAAGTGAGGGCTCAAGAGACCCAGTACTTC. Translation gives CASSEVRAQETQYF.

About this clonotype: A much larger clone differs from this one at a single base, so this may be a read error. V and J are TRBV3-1 and TRBJ2-1, with TRBD2 identical over 15 bases. CDR1 and CDR2 from the germline V gene are LGHDT and YNNKEL (reference sequence). The CDR3 has 17 amino acids. V trimming: 4 bases; J trimming: 13 bases; junction bases outside the gene matches: 14. CDR3 sequence (DNA): TGTGCCAGCAGCCCCTATGGACTAGCGGGGGGGCAAGAGACCCAGTTCTTC. This encodes CASSPYGLAGGQETQFF.

The chain carries TRBV6-5 and TRBJ1-6; D is perhaps TRBD1 (5 bases). V shed 3 bases and J shed 7 bases, with 13 bases lying between them. CDR3 length: 15 residues. Germline-derived CDR1 and CDR2 are MNHEY and SVGAGI. The CDR3 DNA is TGTGCCAGCAGTTATCGGGGGTCGGAAAATTCACCCCTCCACTTT. The encoded protein is CASSYRGSENSPLHF.

This clonotype was found many times. The chain has TRBV19 and TRBJ1-3; TRBD1 matches 8 bases. The germline gives CDR1 LNHDA, CDR2 SQIVND (reference sequence). The trim removed 5 bases at V and 2 bases at J, leaving 11 bases unmatched. This CDR3 is built from 17 residues. In DNA form, the CDR3 reads TGTGCCAGTAGTTGGACAGGGCTCAAAGGTCCTGGAAACACCATATATTTT. Translated: CASSWTGLKGPGNTIYF.

This clonotype was detected many times. This chain connects TRBV5-5 to TRBJ2-7, with D uncertain. The CDR3 totals 16 residues. Between the trimmed V and J ends, which lost 1 base and 3 bases, there was a span of 17 bases. Germline V CDR1 and CDR2: SGHKS, YYEKEE (reference sequence). This chain's CDR3 is CASSLRAHVYSYEQYF. The CDR3 nucleotides read TGTGCCAGCAGCTTGCGCGCACACGTATACAGCTACGAGCAGTACTTC. Supplemented by reference TRBV5-5 and TRBJ2-7, the full variable domain reads DAGVTQSPTHLIKTRGQQVTLRCSPISGHKSVSWYQQVLGQGPQFIFQYYEKEERGRGNFPDRFSARQFPNYSSELNVNALLLGDSALYLCASSLRAHVYSYEQYFGPGTRLTVT.

The table lists this clonotype with many counts. The rearrangement uses TRBV5-6 and TRBJ2-1; D not resolved. The CDR3 spans 16 residues. Trimming removed 0 bases at V and 4 bases at J, with 14 bases between. The V gene's germline CDR1 is SGHDT and CDR2 YYEEEE. In DNA form, the CDR3 reads TGTGCCAGCAGCTTGGAGCTGAGCGCCTATTACAATGAGCAGTTCTTC. It is translated as CASSLELSAYYNEQFF.

The chain couples TRBV5-1 to TRBJ2-7, with 14 bases identical to TRBD2. J was trimmed by 2 bases and V by 8 bases; bases with no gene match: 6. This CDR3 spans 15 amino acids. The germline gives CDR1 SGHRS, CDR2 YFSETQ. Written as DNA, the CDR3 is TGCGCCAGTTCCGGGGGACTAGCGGGAGCCTACGAGCAGTACTTC. It is translated as CASSGGLAGAYEQYF.

This clonotype was seen more than once but under ten times. This may be a read error, as it is one base from a much larger clone. The chain uses TRBV5-5 and TRBJ2-7; a possible D gene is TRBD2 (6 bases). Germline CDR1 and CDR2: SGHKS and YYEKEE (reference sequence). The CDR3 runs to 14 residues. V gave up 4 bases and J gave up 9 bases, with 20 bases separating them. CDR3 sequence (DNA): TGTGCCAGCAGCCTATGGGGGGTGCCAGATGGGCAGTACTTC. It encodes CASSLWGVPDGQYF. Using reference TRBV5-5 and TRBJ2-7 for the parts outside the CDR3, the full variable domain is DAGVTQSPTHLIKTRGQQVTLRCSPISGHKSVSWYQQVLGQGPQFIFQYYEKEERGRGNFPDRFSARQFPNYSSELNVNALLLGDSALYLCASSLWGVPDGQYFGPGTRLTVT.

This clonotype was found many times. This chain uses TRBV2 with TRBJ2-2, with no clear D. Germline CDR1 SNHLY, CDR2 FYNNEI. Trimming cost V 5 bases and J 3 bases, with 7 bases left between them. There are 13 residues in the CDR3. This CDR3 is CASSPLDTGELFF. CDR3 in DNA: TGTGCCAGCAGTCCGTTGGACACCGGGGAGCTGTTTTTT.

This chain joins TRBV19 and TRBJ2-5; a possible D gene is TRBD2 (6 bases). CDR3 length: 13 residues. Between the trimmed V and J ends, which lost 6 bases and 9 bases, there was a span of 17 bases. CDR1 and CDR2 (germline): LNHDA, SQIVND (reference sequence). The CDR3 nucleotides read TGTGCCAGTAGCTTCGTACTAGGGGAGGCCCAGTACTTC. Translated: CASSFVLGEAQYF.

The sample holds many counts of this clonotype. The chain employs TRBV7-8 and TRBJ2-3, with D perhaps matching TRBD1 (5 bases). This CDR3 is built from 15 residues. Germline lookup yields CDR1 SGHVS and CDR2 FQNEAQ. With 4 bases removed from V and 2 bases from J, the gap between germline ends came to 13 bases. The CDR3 here is CASSSRDLPTDTQYF. CDR3 bases: TGTGCCAGCAGCTCCAGGGATTTGCCCACAGATACGCAGTATTTT.

A note on this clonotype: This may be a read error, as it is one base from a much larger clone. The chain carries TRBV5-1 and TRBJ2-3, with 9 bases lining up with TRBD2. Germline V gene data show CDR1 as SGHRS and CDR2 as YFSETQ. The CDR3 runs to 14 residues. The chain's CDR3 is CASSFSGSTDTQCF. The CDR3, as DNA: TGCGCCAGCAGCTTTAGCGGGAGCACAGATACGCAGTGTTTT.

This clonotype was recorded at least ten times. The V and J genes are TRBV6-1 and TRBJ2-1; 8 bases agree with TRBD2. This CDR3 region has 15 residues. The V and J ends lost 6 bases and 6 bases, in that order; junction bases with no gene match: 10. Per germline, CDR1 MNHNS and CDR2 SASEGT. The CDR3 is CASSGRGGRFNEQFF. The DNA for the CDR3 is TGTGCCAGCAGCGGACGGGGGGGCCGGTTCAATGAGCAGTTCTTC.

This clonotype showed up many times. CDR3 amino acids: CAWDVTGGSYNEQFF. Written as DNA, the CDR3 is TGTGCCTGGGATGTGACAGGCGGCTCCTACAATGAGCAGTTCTTC. The chain links TRBV30 to TRBJ2-1, with a possible D match to TRBD1 (6 bases). Between the trimmed V and J ends, which lost 5 bases and 0 bases, there was a span of 14 bases. The CDR3 is 15 amino acids. Germline lookup yields CDR1 GTSNPN and CDR2 SVGIG (reference sequence).

The sample holds many counts of this clonotype. This chain links TRBV12-3 or TRBV12-4 with TRBJ1-6, with D unresolved. V was pared by 6 bases and J by 8 bases, with 14 bases between. The CDR3 consists of 14 residues. This chain's CDR3 is CASSPGSRYSPLHF. In DNA form, the CDR3 reads TGTGCCAGCAGCCCGGGTTCGAGATATTCACCCCTCCACTTT.

This clonotype appeared many times. The V call is TRBV7-3, the J call TRBJ1-2; possibly TRBD1 for D (6 bases). V dropped 4 bases and J dropped 2 bases, with 14 bases sitting between them. This CDR3 spans 15 amino acids. The germline gives CDR1 SGHTA, CDR2 FQGTGA. CDR3 coding DNA: TGTGCCAGCAGCTCGGGGATGGGGGGCAACTATGGCTACACCTTC. Translated: CASSSGMGGNYGYTF.

The V and J genes are TRBV28 and TRBJ2-7, with D unresolved. The CDR3 is made up of 12 amino acids. V was shortened by 4 bases and J by 4 bases, with 8 bases between the two germline ends. Germline values: CDR1 MDHEN, CDR2 SYDVKM. The CDR3, as DNA: TGTGCCAGCAGTTCACCTCGGTACGAGCAGTACTTC. Translation gives CASSSPRYEQYF.

This clonotype was seen ten or more times. V and J are TRBV20-1 and TRBJ2-1; D is perhaps TRBD1 or TRBD2 (6 bases each). With 5 bases removed from V and 0 bases from J, the gap between germline ends came to 14 bases. CDR3 size: 15 residues. The germline gives CDR1 DFQATT, CDR2 SNEGSKA (reference sequence). The CDR3 nucleotides are TGCAGTGCTCGTAGAAGGGGGGCCTCCTACAATGAGCAGTTCTTC. Its translation: CSARRRGASYNEQFF.